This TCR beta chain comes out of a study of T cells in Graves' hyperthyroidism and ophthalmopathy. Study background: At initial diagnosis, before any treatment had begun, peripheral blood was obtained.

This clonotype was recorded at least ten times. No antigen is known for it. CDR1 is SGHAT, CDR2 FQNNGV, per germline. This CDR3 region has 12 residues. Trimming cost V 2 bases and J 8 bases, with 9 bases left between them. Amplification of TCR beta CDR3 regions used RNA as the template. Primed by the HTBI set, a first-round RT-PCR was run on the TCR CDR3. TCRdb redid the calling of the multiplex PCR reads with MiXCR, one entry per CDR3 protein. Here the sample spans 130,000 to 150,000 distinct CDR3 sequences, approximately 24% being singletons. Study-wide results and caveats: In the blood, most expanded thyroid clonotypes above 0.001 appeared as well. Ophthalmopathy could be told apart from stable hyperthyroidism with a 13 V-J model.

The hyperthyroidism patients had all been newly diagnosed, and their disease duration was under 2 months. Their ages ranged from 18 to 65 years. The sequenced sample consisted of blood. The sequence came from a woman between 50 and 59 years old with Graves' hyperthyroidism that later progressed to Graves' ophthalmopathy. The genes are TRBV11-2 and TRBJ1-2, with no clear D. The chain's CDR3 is CASSLSLRGYTF. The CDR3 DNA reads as TGTGCCAGCAGCTTATCGTTGCGGGGCTACACCTTC.